Each of the 20 T cell receptor beta chains below was sequenced from the same sample in a study of T-cell reconstitution after alpha-beta-depleted transplantation in children. Unique molecular identifiers were used to barcode this TCRbeta library. TCRdb independently ran MiXCR on the PCR reads; one entry per CDR3 protein. The sample has about 610,000 distinct CDR3 sequences, roughly a tenth seen once. Source: PBMCs from the stem cell graft donor, taken from the stem cell graft. These receptors all come from a human donor who donated a stem cell graft to a child with acute myeloid leukemia.

This clonotype was counted at least ten times. The V gene is TRBV29-1, the J gene TRBJ2-5, with 8 bases fitting TRBD2. The V and J ends lost 2 bases and 4 bases, in that order; junction bases with no gene match: 3. The CDR3 runs 13 residues. The germline V gene encodes CDR1 SQVTM and CDR2 ANQGSEA. In DNA, the CDR3 is TGCAGCGTTGAATACCTAGCGGGAGAGACCCAGTACTTC. Translated, it gives CSVEYLAGETQYF.

This clonotype showed up just a few times. The chain employs TRBV12-3 or TRBV12-4 and TRBJ1-1, with no clear D. The V end lost 4 bases, the J end lost 3 bases, and 12 bases lay between the germline ends. The CDR3 totals 14 residues. The CDR3 loop reads CASSSRGLDTEAFF. CDR3 bases: TGTGCCAGCAGTTCGAGAGGTTTGGACACTGAAGCTTTCTTT.

This clonotype was seen more than once but under ten times. J is TRBJ2-7 and V is TRBV9, with 12 bases lining up with TRBD2. The CDR3 is 15 residues long. Germline lookup yields CDR1 SGDLS and CDR2 YYNGEE. The J segment lost 4 bases and the V segment lost 0 bases, leaving 2 bases of the junction unmatched. Written as DNA, the CDR3 is TGTGCCAGCAGCGTAGGAGGGACTAGCGGGTACGAGCAGTACTTC. Translation: CASSVGGTSGYEQYF.

This chain connects TRBV6-4 to TRBJ2-2; D possibly corresponds to TRBD1 (5 bases). Trimming shortened V by 6 bases and J by 6 bases, and 14 bases separated the two germline ends. Per the germline V gene, CDR1 is MRHNA and CDR2 is SNTAGT. The CDR3 loop spans 14 amino acids. This CDR3 reads CASRRTTPPGELFF. As DNA, the CDR3 is TGTGCCAGCAGGAGGACAACCCCCCCCGGGGAGCTGTTTTTT.

This clonotype was observed many times. The CDR3 sequence is CASSYKKGGSSYNEQFF. CDR3 DNA: TGTGCCAGCAGTTACAAGAAGGGAGGTAGCTCCTACAATGAGCAGTTCTTC. V and J are TRBV6-5 and TRBJ2-1; perhaps TRBD2 as D (6 bases). Trimming left V 2 bases short and J 0 bases short, with 14 bases between. The CDR3 runs to 17 residues. From germline, CDR1 is MNHEY and CDR2 SVGAGI.

This clonotype showed up just a few times. The rearrangement links TRBV12-3 or TRBV12-4 to TRBJ2-5; unclear D gene. This CDR3 comprises 14 residues. Trimming pared 2 bases from V and 1 base from J, leaving 8 bases between. In nucleotides, the CDR3 is TGTGCCAGCAGTTTAACGTCGTTCCAAGAGACCCAGTACTTC. This gives the protein CASSLTSFQETQYF.

This clonotype was detected many times. The chain employs TRBV27 and TRBJ2-5; TRBD1 is a possible D gene (5 bases). This CDR3 spans 13 amino acids. V was clipped by 2 bases and J by 4 bases, with 8 bases between them. CDR1 and CDR2 from the germline V gene are MNHEY and SMNVEV (reference sequence). The CDR3 sequence: CASSLRGTETQYF. CDR3 DNA: TGTGCCAGCAGTTTAAGGGGTACAGAGACCCAGTACTTC.

This clonotype was recorded a few times. The DNA for the CDR3 is TGTGCCAGCAGCCCGGGGGGCCCGGGGAGAAGCTCCTACGAGCAGTACTTC. Amino acids: CASSPGGPGRSSYEQYF. This sequence joins TRBV7-8 and TRBJ2-7, with a weak D call TRBD2 (7 bases). V dropped 5 bases and J dropped 0 bases, with 20 bases sitting between them. CDR1 is SGHVS and CDR2 is FQNEAQ in the germline V gene. The CDR3 length is 17 residues.

The V and J genes are TRBV6-1 and TRBJ2-1; TRBD2 agrees at 8 bases. Germline CDR1 and CDR2: MNHNS and SASEGT. J was trimmed by 13 bases and V by 5 bases; bases with no gene match: 13. This CDR3 has 14 residues. CDR3 bases: TGTGCCAGCAGTAGGGGACTAGATGGCTTGATACAGTTCTTC. Amino acids: CASSRGLDGLIQFF.

This clonotype appeared a few times. The chain is built from TRBV10-3 and TRBJ2-3; TRBD2 aligns across 7 bases. Germline lookup yields CDR1 ENHRY and CDR2 SYGVKD. V lost 2 bases and J lost 2; bases outside the gene matches: 10. This CDR3 spans 17 amino acids. The CDR3 here is CAISEPRGGISTDTQYF. The CDR3 DNA sequence: TGTGCCATCAGTGAGCCTAGGGGAGGGATCTCCACAGATACGCAGTATTTT.

This clonotype was recorded many times. The chain recombines TRBV10-3 with TRBJ2-7, with 9 bases aligning to TRBD2. The CDR3 runs 15 residues. Germline values: CDR1 ENHRY, CDR2 SYGVKD. Losses at the gene ends were 6 bases for V and 9 bases for J; bases not matched to a gene: 15. The CDR3 spells CAISEPGTSMSGQYF. CDR3 nucleotides: TGTGCCATCAGCGAACCCGGGACTAGCATGTCGGGGCAGTACTTC.

This clonotype was detected many times. The chain is built from TRBV6-1 and TRBJ1-2; 9 positions match TRBD1. This CDR3 spans 15 amino acids. Germline V gene sequence: CDR1 MNHNS, CDR2 SASEGT. V was pared by 5 bases and J by 8 bases, with 12 bases of the junction left unmatched. The CDR3 sequence: CASSQGQGGIGGYTF. In DNA form, the CDR3 reads TGTGCCAGCAGTCAGGGACAGGGCGGGATCGGCGGCTACACCTTC.

V and J are TRBV20-1 and TRBJ2-3, with D maybe TRBD1 (6 bases). The V and J ends lost 8 bases and 6 bases respectively, with 12 bases between them. CDR3 length: 11 residues. Looked up from germline, CDR1 is DFQATT and CDR2 is SNEGSKA (reference sequence). The CDR3 region is CSRIRGDTQYF. Here the CDR3 DNA reads TGCAGTCGTATTAGGGGGGATACGCAGTATTTT.

The V call is TRBV29-1, the J call TRBJ2-1, with 10 bases matching TRBD1. Germline CDR1 SQVTM, CDR2 ANQGSEA. The CDR3 contains 15 residues. Trimming took 3 bases from V and 6 from J; bases not matched to a gene: 8. CDR3 bases: TGCAGCGTTGAGCATCCGGGACAGGGGTCCAATGAGCAGTTCTTC. Its protein is CSVEHPGQGSNEQFF.

Only a few counts were recorded for this clonotype. The V call is TRBV6-1, the J call TRBJ2-3; D is possibly TRBD2 (7 bases). Per the germline V gene, CDR1 is MNHNS and CDR2 is SASEGT. The CDR3 sequence is 14 residues long. Trimming left V 6 bases short and J 0 bases short, with 10 bases between. CDR3 DNA: TGTGCCAGCAGAGCGGGACAAAGCACAGATACGCAGTATTTT. The encoded protein is CASRAGQSTDTQYF.

In its sample, this clonotype was seen many times. The V call is TRBV20-1, the J call TRBJ2-7; D tentatively fits TRBD1 or TRBD2 (5 bases each). V was clipped by 6 bases and J by 2 bases, with 8 bases between them. Germline V gives CDR1 DFQATT, CDR2 SNEGSKA (reference sequence). There are 11 residues in the CDR3. The CDR3 protein is CSAGVTYEQYF. CDR3 DNA: TGCAGTGCGGGGGTGACCTACGAGCAGTACTTC.

This clonotype has just a few counts. The chain employs TRBV12-3 or TRBV12-4 and TRBJ2-5, with a possible D match to TRBD2 (5 bases). CDR3 length equals 14 residues. V dropped 3 bases and J dropped 1 base, with 9 bases sitting between them. CDR3 in DNA: TGTGCCAGCAGTTTCCAGGACTTCCAAGAGACCCAGTACTTC. It codes for CASSFQDFQETQYF.

The chain links TRBV6-2 or TRBV6-3 to TRBJ2-1, with 10 positions matching TRBD2. The J segment lost 0 bases and the V segment lost 3 bases, leaving 14 bases of the junction unmatched. Germline V gene sequence: CDR1 MNHEY, CDR2 SVGEGT. CDR3 length equals 20 residues. Here the CDR3 DNA reads TGTGCCAGCAGTTATCGGGGGACTAGCGCACCATTGAGCTCCTACAATGAGCAGTTCTTC. Translated, it gives CASSYRGTSAPLSSYNEQFF.

This clonotype showed up many times. V gene TRBV20-1 combines with J gene TRBJ1-1; tentatively, D is TRBD1 (6 bases). Trimming stripped 7 bases from V and 2 bases from J, with 20 bases between. The CDR3 length is 15 residues. Looked up from germline, CDR1 is DFQATT and CDR2 is SNEGSKA (reference sequence). The CDR3 DNA is TGCAGTGTCAGGAGGGGGGCCCAGTTAAACACTGAAGCTTTCTTT. This translates into CSVRRGAQLNTEAFF.

The chain recombines TRBV24-1 with TRBJ2-1; D unclear. V was trimmed by 5 bases and J by 7 bases, leaving 8 bases between them. In germline, CDR1 is KGHDR, CDR2 SFDVKD. The CDR3 has 12 amino acids. CDR3 nucleotide sequence: TGTGCCACCAGTGGGGTAGCAAATGAGCAGTTCTTC. It translates to CATSGVANEQFF.